The next 28 T cell receptor beta chains were all read from a single sample in a study of CD8 T cells in ankylosing spondylitis. Study results and limitations: Apparently characteristic of ankylosing spondylitis blood was a TCR beta motif (about eight highly homologous variants).

Their recognized antigens are unknown. TCRdb passed the 5' RACE reads through MiXCR, listing each CDR3 protein once. The sample lists 350,000 to 450,000 distinct CDR3 sequences, 25% to 30% seen once, with 0.75% to 0.9% in the top ten. Input material: blood, either unsorted or a sorted T cell fraction (not recorded which). These receptors all stem from a male donor with ankylosing spondylitis.

V gene TRBV20-1 combines with J gene TRBJ2-7; 7 bases are a match to TRBD2. The germline CDR1 and CDR2 sequences are DFQATT and SNEGSKA (reference sequence). V lost 5 bases to trimming and J lost 1 base; unmatched junction nucleotides: 5. CDR3 size: 13 residues. DNA of the CDR3: TGCAGTGCTTCGCGGGACTATTCCTACGAGCAGTACTTC. Translation gives CSASRDYSYEQYF.

The chain carries TRBV6-6 and TRBJ2-2, with no clear D. CDR3 size: 11 residues. Trimming stripped 7 bases from V and 5 bases from J, with 5 bases between. CDR1 and CDR2 (germline): MNHNY, SVGAGI (reference sequence). CDR3 sequence (DNA): TGTGCCAGCACCGGGACCGGGGAGCTGTTTTTT. Translated: CASTGTGELFF.

The chain is built from TRBV20-1 and TRBJ2-3, with 11 nucleotides matching TRBD2. Germline CDR1 and CDR2: DFQATT and SNEGSKA (reference sequence). V lost 4 bases, J lost 2 bases, and 5 bases stayed unmatched. This CDR3 comprises 15 residues. The CDR3 region has the DNA TGCAGTGCTATAAGGACTAGCGGGTCCACAGATACGCAGTATTTT. This translates into CSAIRTSGSTDTQYF.

The V gene is TRBV2, the J gene TRBJ2-1; D possibly uses TRBD1 or TRBD2 (5 bases each). Trimming took off 8 bases at V and 7 bases at J, with 15 bases between the two ends. CDR1 and CDR2 from the germline V gene are SNHLY and FYNNEI. This CDR3 spans 13 amino acids. The CDR3 spells CASSRTWGNEQFF. For the CDR3, the DNA is TGTGCCAGCTCCCGAACGTGGGGGAATGAGCAGTTCTTC.

The chain is built from TRBV3-1 and TRBJ2-1; 10 bases agree with TRBD2. The germline CDR1 and CDR2 sequences are LGHDT and YNNKEL (reference sequence). The V segment lost 4 bases and the J segment 12 bases; nucleotides outside the gene matches: 12. CDR3 length equals 15 residues. CDR3 nucleotides: TGTGCCAGCAGCCTGGGTAGCGGGAGGACCGCAGCGCAGTTCTTC. This codes for CASSLGSGRTAAQFF.

Points on this clonotype: One junction end does not reproduce the germline sequence, and a read error may be involved. This chain uses TRBV12-3 or TRBV12-4 with TRBJ2-3, with D perhaps matching TRBD1 (10 bases). The CDR3 length is 18 residues. This chain's CDR3 is CASWDRGFLAGSIDTQYF. The CDR3 DNA reads TGTGCCAGCTGGGACAGGGGATTTCTAGCGGGGAGCATAGATACGCAGTATTTT.

This clonotype was counted between two and nine times. The rearrangement links TRBV5-1 to TRBJ2-3, with 7 bases matching TRBD2. Germline V gives CDR1 SGHRS, CDR2 YFSETQ. This CDR3 has 15 residues. The trim removed 4 bases at V and 0 bases at J, leaving 5 bases unmatched. The CDR3 region has the DNA TGCGCCAGCAGCGGGGACTACTTCAGCACAGATACGCAGTATTTT. It is translated as CASSGDYFSTDTQYF.

The chain employs TRBV7-7 and TRBJ2-5; a weak D match, TRBD2 (5 bases). This CDR3 spans 11 amino acids. V lost 10 bases and J lost 4, with 10 bases in between. The germline V gene has CDR1 SSHAT and CDR2 FNYEAQ (reference sequence). CDR3 in amino acids: CATKEGETQYF. The CDR3, as DNA: TGTGCCACAAAAGAGGGAGAGACCCAGTACTTC.

The rearrangement joins TRBV20-1 to TRBJ2-1, with 10 positions matching TRBD2. The germline CDR1 and CDR2 sequences are DFQATT and SNEGSKA (reference sequence). V lost 5 bases to trimming and J lost 6 bases; unmatched junction nucleotides: 7. This CDR3 is 14 amino acids long. CDR3 residues: CSAALAGHSNEQFF. The CDR3 DNA is TGCAGTGCTGCACTAGCGGGGCACAGCAATGAGCAGTTCTTC.

This clonotype came up a few times. V usage is TRBV27 and J usage is TRBJ2-5; weak D call: TRBD1 (6 bases). This CDR3 is 16 amino acids long. Per germline, CDR1 MNHEY and CDR2 SMNVEV (reference sequence). The V end lost 3 bases, the J end lost 4 bases, and 18 bases lay between the germline ends. The CDR3 DNA reads TGTGCCAGCAGTTTTGAGGGACAAGGGTCCTTAGAGACCCAGTACTTC. Translation: CASSFEGQGSLETQYF.

The V call is TRBV7-2, the J call TRBJ1-1; possibly TRBD1 for D (6 bases). The CDR3 sequence is 14 residues long. The V end lost 6 bases, the J end lost 4 bases, and 15 bases lay between the germline ends. Germline lookup yields CDR1 SGHTA and CDR2 FQGNSA. The CDR3 DNA sequence: TGTGCCAGCAGGGGGGGGGCCGGCGGCACTGAAGCTTTCTTT. Its translation: CASRGGAGGTEAFF.

As DNA, the CDR3 is TGCAGTGCTAGAGCCCATGGGCAGGAGGGGTACGACACTGAAGCTTTCTTT. It encodes CSARAHGQEGYDTEAFF. The rearrangement uses TRBV20-1 and TRBJ1-1, with D tentatively TRBD1 (5 bases). Per germline, CDR1 DFQATT and CDR2 SNEGSKA (reference sequence). The CDR3 contains 17 residues. Trimming removed 1 base at V and 3 bases at J, with 21 bases between.

The CDR3 sequence: CASGFGGGYNEQFF. The CDR3, as DNA: TGTGCCAGCGGCTTCGGGGGGGGATACAATGAGCAGTTCTTC. This chain links TRBV6-1 with TRBJ2-1; TRBD2 aligns across 8 bases. The V and J ends lost 8 bases and 4 bases, in that order; junction bases with no gene match: 7. CDR1 is MNHNS, CDR2 SASEGT, per germline. This CDR3 is built from 14 residues.

Only a few counts were recorded for this clonotype. This chain joins TRBV7-2 and TRBJ1-3; D might be TRBD1 (6 bases). With 5 bases removed from V and 0 bases from J, the gap between germline ends came to 11 bases. This CDR3 is 15 amino acids long. Germline V lookup: CDR1 SGHTA, CDR2 FQGNSA. CDR3: CASSPGQSSGNTIYF. CDR3 sequence (DNA): TGTGCCAGCAGCCCTGGACAGTCCTCTGGAAACACCATATATTTT.

The chain joins TRBV11-3 to TRBJ1-1; no clear D gene. The germline CDR1 and CDR2 sequences are SGHNT and YENEEA. This CDR3 is 14 amino acids long. Trimming stripped 4 bases from V and 0 bases from J, with 9 bases between. The CDR3 loop is CASSWGRMNTEAFF. Here the CDR3 DNA reads TGTGCCAGCAGCTGGGGTAGGATGAACACTGAAGCTTTCTTT.

This sequence joins TRBV9 and TRBJ2-1; D is unclear. The CDR3 is 13 amino acids. The germline V and J ends were trimmed by 0 bases and 6 bases, with 7 bases remaining between them. The V gene's germline CDR1 is SGDLS and CDR2 YYNGEE. The CDR3 DNA follows: TGTGCCAGCAGCGTAGGGACCGTCAATGAGCAGTTCTTC. This gives the protein CASSVGTVNEQFF.

The chain uses TRBV5-1 and TRBJ1-5, with TRBD1 as a possible D gene (6 bases). The length of the CDR3 is 15 residues. Trimming shortened V by 0 bases and J by 3 bases, and 10 bases separated the two germline ends. Germline V gene lookup returns CDR1 SGHRS and CDR2 YFSETQ. In nucleotides, the CDR3 is TGCGCCAGCAGCTTGGAGGGGGGGATCAATCAGCCCCAGCATTTT. It is translated as CASSLEGGINQPQHF. The full variable domain, in which reference TRBV5-1 and TRBJ1-5 provide the parts outside the CDR3, is KAGVTQTPRYLIKTRGQQVTLSCSPISGHRSVSWYQQTPGQGLQFLFEYFSETQRNKGNFPGRFSGRQFSNSRSEMNVSTLELGDSALYLCASSLEGGINQPQHFGDGTRLSIL.

This clonotype turned up a few times. CDR3 DNA: TGTGCCAGCAGCCAAGACAGGGAGAACTATGGCTACACCTTC. Residues: CASSQDRENYGYTF. The chain has TRBV4-2 and TRBJ1-2; D possibly corresponds to TRBD1 (5 bases). V lost 0 bases, J lost 2 bases, and 7 bases lay in between. The CDR3 is made up of 14 amino acids. From germline, CDR1 is LGHNA and CDR2 YNFKEQ.

In nucleotides, the CDR3 is TGCGCCAGCGGCCACGGACTAGCGAACACCGGGGAGCTGTTTTTT. Its protein is CASGHGLANTGELFF. This sequence joins TRBV5-1 and TRBJ2-2; 7 nucleotides agree with TRBD2. This CDR3 spans 15 amino acids. CDR1 is SGHRS, CDR2 YFSETQ, per germline. Trimming removed 7 bases from V and 0 bases from J; junction bases left unmatched: 6.

The chain links TRBV24-1 to TRBJ2-4; 11 bases are shared with TRBD1. V shed 4 bases and J 8 bases; nucleotides not matched to a gene: 6. Germline V gene sequence: CDR1 KGHDR, CDR2 SFDVKD. This CDR3 is 15 amino acids long. In DNA form, the CDR3 reads TGTGCCACCAGTGACGGAGGACAGGGGGCGGACATTCAGTACTTC. It encodes CATSDGGQGADIQYF.

The chain carries TRBV2 and TRBJ2-3, with D perhaps TRBD2 (7 bases). The CDR3 contains 15 residues. Trimming pared 7 bases from V and 2 bases from J, leaving 16 bases between. CDR1 SNHLY and CDR2 FYNNEI come from the germline V gene. The CDR3 region is CASMRGGRTTDTQYF. CDR3 DNA sequence: TGTGCCAGCATGAGGGGGGGGCGAACCACAGATACGCAGTATTTT.

The V gene is TRBV5-4, the J gene TRBJ2-3; TRBD2 aligns across 10 bases. V trimming: 3 bases; J trimming: 1 base; junction bases outside the gene matches: 5. Germline CDR1 and CDR2: SGHNT and YYREEE (reference sequence). This CDR3 region has 16 residues. Written as DNA, the CDR3 is TGTGCCAGCAGCTCCCCCGGGACTAGCGGCACAGATACGCAGTATTTT. Residues: CASSSPGTSGTDTQYF.

The chain couples TRBV11-3 to TRBJ1-3; the match to TRBD1 covers 8 bases. CDR1 and CDR2 from the germline V gene are SGHNT and YENEEA. The V gene end was trimmed by 5 bases and the J gene end by 4 bases; junction bases not matched to a gene: 7. The CDR3 runs to 15 residues. CDR3 in amino acids: CASSKGTGGGNTIYF. CDR3 coding DNA: TGTGCCAGCAGCAAAGGGACAGGAGGAGGAAACACCATATATTTT.

The chain couples TRBV15 to TRBJ2-2; D is possibly TRBD1 or TRBD2 (5 bases each). V lost 5 bases, J lost 3 bases, and 10 bases lay in between. The V gene's germline CDR1 is LNHNV and CDR2 YYDKDF (reference sequence). The CDR3 length is 14 residues. CDR3 loop: CATSRDQYTGELFF. The CDR3 DNA follows: TGTGCCACCAGCCGGGACCAATACACCGGGGAGCTGTTTTTT. The full variable domain, rest sourced from reference TRBV15 and TRBJ2-2, is DAMVIQNPRYQVTQFGKPVTLSCSQTLNHNVMYWYQQKSSQAPKLLFHYYDKDFNNEADTPDNFQSRRPNTSFCFLDIRSPGLGDTAMYLCATSRDQYTGELFFGEGSRLTVL.

This chain joins TRBV20-1 and TRBJ2-7; a weak D match, TRBD2 (6 bases). The CDR3 extends over 12 amino acids. V lost 1 base to trimming and J lost 4 bases, with 8 bases between them. Germline V gene lookup returns CDR1 DFQATT and CDR2 SNEGSKA (reference sequence). In DNA form, the CDR3 reads TGCAGTGCTAGAGTCGGGGGTTACGAGCAGTACTTC. It translates to CSARVGGYEQYF.

The chain employs TRBV7-9 and TRBJ2-1; D is uncertain. Germline V CDR1 and CDR2: SEHNR, FQNEAQ (reference sequence). CDR3 length equals 14 residues. Trimming pared 9 bases from V and 3 bases from J, leaving 15 bases between. In DNA form, the CDR3 reads TGTGCCAGTCTGAAAACCTACGGCTACAATGAGCAGTTCTTC. Amino acid sequence: CASLKTYGYNEQFF.

The chain uses TRBV7-9 and TRBJ2-7; D is perhaps TRBD2 (6 bases). Germline loops: CDR1 SEHNR, CDR2 FQNEAQ (reference sequence). V was clipped by 5 bases and J by 0 bases, with 17 bases between them. This CDR3 contains 16 residues. CDR3 region: CASSPRRIAASYEQYF. CDR3 nucleotides: TGTGCCAGCAGCCCAAGGAGAATAGCGGCCTCCTACGAGCAGTACTTC.

This clonotype was seen a handful of times. This chain links TRBV15 with TRBJ2-7; D might be TRBD2 (6 bases). CDR1 and CDR2 from the germline V gene are LNHNV and YYDKDF (reference sequence). V lost 0 bases and J lost 4, with 13 bases in between. The CDR3 length is 15 residues. The CDR3 spells CATSRDRGSGYEQYF. As DNA, the CDR3 is TGTGCCACCAGCAGAGATCGGGGTAGCGGTTACGAGCAGTACTTC.